This TCR beta chain was retrieved from a study of blood T cell repertoires in COVID-19. Across the study: The cDNA or gDNA used as material had been derived from T cells, B-cell-depleted T cells, or PBMCs.

The V gene's germline CDR1 is MNHNY and CDR2 SVGAGI (reference sequence). V lost 5 bases to trimming and J lost 6 bases, with 13 bases between them. The CDR3 consists of 13 residues. TCRdb's copy holds only in-frame clones and misses some; the assay was immunoSEQ multiplex PCR. The sample holds 100,000 to 130,000 clones, about 83% seen once. The V and J genes are TRBV6-6 and TRBJ1-2; tentatively, D is TRBD1 (5 bases). The receptor was isolated from a woman in her seventies with acute or convalescent COVID-19. Source material: peripheral blood. The chain's CDR3 is CASSPLGGNGYTF. The CDR3 DNA follows: TGTGCCAGCAGTCCCCTGGGGGGGAATGGCTACACCTTC.